Presented here are 3 T cell receptor beta chains from one specimen sequenced in a study of human thymus T cells. Data came from immunoSEQ multiplex PCR; TCRdb stores just in-frame clones and leaves some out. Of some 72,000 clones in the sample, around 96% were seen once. Obtained as resections during corrective heart surgery, the thymus tissue was then studied. Specimen: thymus tissue. Receptors originate from a boy under two years old with a congenital heart defect but otherwise immunologically healthy.

This chain joins TRBV5-1 and TRBJ2-7, with TRBD1 matching over 7 bases. CDR3 length: 12 amino acids. V lost 4 bases and J lost 3; bases outside the gene matches: 1. Germline CDR1 reads SGHRS; CDR2 reads YFSETQ. CDR3 in amino acids: CASSGTDYEQYF. CDR3 nucleotide sequence: TGCGCCAGCAGCGGGACAGACTACGAGCAGTACTTC. Based on the CDR3 plus reference TRBV5-1 and TRBJ2-7, the full variable domain is KAGVTQTPRYLIKTRGQQVTLSCSPISGHRSVSWYQQTPGQGLQFLFEYFSETQRNKGNFPGRFSGRQFSNSRSEMNVSTLELGDSALYLCASSGTDYEQYFGPGTRLTVT.

The rearrangement links TRBV5-1 to TRBJ2-3; 9 positions match TRBD2. Germline V CDR1 and CDR2: SGHRS, YFSETQ. J lost 3 bases, V lost 5 bases, and 19 bases had no gene match. CDR3 size: 19 residues. The CDR3 coding sequence is TGCGCCAGCAGACCGGGGCCTCGTATTTGGACTAGCGTTACAGATACGCAGTATTTT. This codes for CASRPGPRIWTSVTDTQYF.

The chain has TRBV30 and TRBJ1-3; possibly TRBD1 for D (5 bases). Germline values: CDR1 GTSNPN, CDR2 SVGIG (reference sequence). This CDR3 spans 17 amino acids. Trimming left V 0 bases short and J 0 bases short, with 15 bases between. The CDR3 loop is CAWSVRDSTNSGNTIYF. CDR3 nucleotides: TGTGCCTGGAGTGTACGGGACTCAACAAACTCTGGAAACACCATATATTTT.